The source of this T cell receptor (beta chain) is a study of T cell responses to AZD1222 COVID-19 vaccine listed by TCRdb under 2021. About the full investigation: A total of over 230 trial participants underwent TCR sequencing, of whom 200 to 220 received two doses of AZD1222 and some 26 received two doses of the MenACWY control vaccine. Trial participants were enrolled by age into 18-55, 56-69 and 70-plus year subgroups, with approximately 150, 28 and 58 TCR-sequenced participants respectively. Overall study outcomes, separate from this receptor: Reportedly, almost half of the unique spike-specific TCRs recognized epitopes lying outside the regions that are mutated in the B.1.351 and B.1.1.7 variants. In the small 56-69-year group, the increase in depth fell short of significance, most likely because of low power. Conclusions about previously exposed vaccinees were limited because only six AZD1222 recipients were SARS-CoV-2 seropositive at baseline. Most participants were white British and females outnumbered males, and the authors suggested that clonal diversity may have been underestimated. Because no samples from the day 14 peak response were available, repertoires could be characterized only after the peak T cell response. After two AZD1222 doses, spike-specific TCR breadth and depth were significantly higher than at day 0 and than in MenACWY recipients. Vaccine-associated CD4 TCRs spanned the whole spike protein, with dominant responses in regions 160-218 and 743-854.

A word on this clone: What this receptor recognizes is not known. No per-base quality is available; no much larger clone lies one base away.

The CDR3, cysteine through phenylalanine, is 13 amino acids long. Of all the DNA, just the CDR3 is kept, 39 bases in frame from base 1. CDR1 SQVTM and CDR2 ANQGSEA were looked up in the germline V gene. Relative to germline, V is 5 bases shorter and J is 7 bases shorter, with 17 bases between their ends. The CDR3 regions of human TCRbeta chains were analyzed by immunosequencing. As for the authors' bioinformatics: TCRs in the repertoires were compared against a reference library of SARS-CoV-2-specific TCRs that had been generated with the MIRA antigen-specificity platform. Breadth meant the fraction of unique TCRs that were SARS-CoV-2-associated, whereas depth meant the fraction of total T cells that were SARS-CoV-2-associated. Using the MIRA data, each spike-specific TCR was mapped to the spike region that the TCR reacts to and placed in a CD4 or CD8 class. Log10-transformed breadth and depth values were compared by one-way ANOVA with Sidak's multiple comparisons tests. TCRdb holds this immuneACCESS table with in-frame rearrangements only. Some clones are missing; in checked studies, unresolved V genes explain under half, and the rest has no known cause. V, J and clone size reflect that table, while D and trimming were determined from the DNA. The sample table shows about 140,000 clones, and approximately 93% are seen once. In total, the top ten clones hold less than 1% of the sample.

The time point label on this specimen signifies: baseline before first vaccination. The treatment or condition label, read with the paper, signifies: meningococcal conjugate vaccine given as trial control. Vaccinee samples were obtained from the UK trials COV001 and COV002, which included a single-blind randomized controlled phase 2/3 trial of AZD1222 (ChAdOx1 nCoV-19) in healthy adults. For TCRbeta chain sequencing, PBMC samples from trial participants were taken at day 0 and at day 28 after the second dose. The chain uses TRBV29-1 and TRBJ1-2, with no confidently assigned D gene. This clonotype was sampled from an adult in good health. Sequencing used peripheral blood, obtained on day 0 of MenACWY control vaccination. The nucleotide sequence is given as TGCAGCGTTTATCAGACTTTCATAAGTGGCTACACCTTC. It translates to CSVYQTFISGYTF.